The clone carrying this T cell receptor beta chain was counted only a few times. MiXCR was run by TCRdb on the RT-PCR reads, yielding one entry per CDR3 protein. Of hundreds of thousands of distinct CDR3 sequences listed, approximately 15% are singletons. V was pared by 0 bases and J by 6 bases, with 3 bases of the junction left unmatched. The CDR3 totals 14 residues. Germline CDR1 is MNHNY and CDR2 is SVGAGI (reference sequence). The source is a female donor in good health, serving as a healthy control. The rearrangement uses TRBV6-6 and TRBJ2-7; TRBD1 matches 9 bases. Material: memory CD4+ T cells from blood. This CDR3 is CASSYSKDRGEQYF. For the CDR3, the DNA is TGTGCCAGCAGTTACTCCAAGGACAGGGGCGAGCAGTACTTC.